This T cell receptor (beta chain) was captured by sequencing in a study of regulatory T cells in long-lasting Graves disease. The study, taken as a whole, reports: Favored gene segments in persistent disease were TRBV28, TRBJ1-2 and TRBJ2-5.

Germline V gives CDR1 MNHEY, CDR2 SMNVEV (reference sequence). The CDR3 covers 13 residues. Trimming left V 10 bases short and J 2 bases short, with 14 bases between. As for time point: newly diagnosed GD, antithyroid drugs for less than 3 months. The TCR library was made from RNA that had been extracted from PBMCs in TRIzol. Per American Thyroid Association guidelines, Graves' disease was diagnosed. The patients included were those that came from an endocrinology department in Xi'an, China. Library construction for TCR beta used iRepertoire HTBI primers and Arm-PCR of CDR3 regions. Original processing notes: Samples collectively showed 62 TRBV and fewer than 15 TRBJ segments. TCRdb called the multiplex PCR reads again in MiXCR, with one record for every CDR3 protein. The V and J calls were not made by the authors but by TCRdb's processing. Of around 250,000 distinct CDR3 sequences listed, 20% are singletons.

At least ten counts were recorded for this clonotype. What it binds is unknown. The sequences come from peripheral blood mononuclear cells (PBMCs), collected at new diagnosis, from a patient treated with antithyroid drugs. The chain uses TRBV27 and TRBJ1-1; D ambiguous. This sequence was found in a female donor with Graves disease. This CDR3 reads CATMTPANTEAFF. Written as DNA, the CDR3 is TGTGCCACGATGACACCAGCAAACACTGAAGCTTTCTTT.